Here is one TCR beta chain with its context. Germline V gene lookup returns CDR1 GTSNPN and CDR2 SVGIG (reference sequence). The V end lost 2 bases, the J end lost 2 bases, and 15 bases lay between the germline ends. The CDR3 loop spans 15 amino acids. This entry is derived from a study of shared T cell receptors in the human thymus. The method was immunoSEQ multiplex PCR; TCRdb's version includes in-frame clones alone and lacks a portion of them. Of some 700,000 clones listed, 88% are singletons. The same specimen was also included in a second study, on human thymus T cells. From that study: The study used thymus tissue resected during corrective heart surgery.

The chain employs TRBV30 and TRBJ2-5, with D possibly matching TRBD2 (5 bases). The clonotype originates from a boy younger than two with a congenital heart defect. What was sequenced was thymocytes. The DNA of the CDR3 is TGTGCCTGGAGTAGCCCGGAGGACGTTCAAGAGACCCAGTACTTC. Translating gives CAWSSPEDVQETQYF.